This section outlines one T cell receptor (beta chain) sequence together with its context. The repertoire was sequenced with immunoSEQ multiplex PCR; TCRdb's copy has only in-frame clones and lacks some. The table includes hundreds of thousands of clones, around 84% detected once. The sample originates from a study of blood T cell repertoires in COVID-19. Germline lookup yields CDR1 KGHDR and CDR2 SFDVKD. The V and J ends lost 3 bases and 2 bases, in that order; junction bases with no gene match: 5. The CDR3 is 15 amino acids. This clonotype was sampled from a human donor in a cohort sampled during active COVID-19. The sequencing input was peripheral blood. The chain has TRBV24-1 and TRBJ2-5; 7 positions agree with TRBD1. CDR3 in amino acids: CATSDGTEIQETQYF. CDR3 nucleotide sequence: TGTGCCACCAGTGATGGGACAGAGATTCAAGAGACCCAGTACTTC.